This TCR beta chain is drawn from a study of blood T cell repertoires in COVID-19. Profiled with immunoSEQ multiplex PCR; TCRdb holds only in-frame clones, not every one. The sample shows approximately 360,000 clones, approximately 87% of them seen only once. Those enrolled, adults aged about 18 to 89 years, came from some 25 US areas. This CDR3 has 14 amino acids. CDR1 is SGHTA and CDR2 is FQGTGA in the germline V gene. Germline trimming cut 5 bases from V and 6 bases from J; bases unmatched to any gene: 4. The chain combines TRBV7-3 with TRBJ2-1; 10 bases agree with TRBD2. This sequence was found in a woman aged 25 to 39 with acute COVID-19. The source material was PBMCs or T cells enriched from blood (not recorded which). The DNA for the CDR3 is TGTGCCAGCAGCACTAGCGGGGTCTTCAATGAGCAGTTCTTC. This encodes CASSTSGVFNEQFF.